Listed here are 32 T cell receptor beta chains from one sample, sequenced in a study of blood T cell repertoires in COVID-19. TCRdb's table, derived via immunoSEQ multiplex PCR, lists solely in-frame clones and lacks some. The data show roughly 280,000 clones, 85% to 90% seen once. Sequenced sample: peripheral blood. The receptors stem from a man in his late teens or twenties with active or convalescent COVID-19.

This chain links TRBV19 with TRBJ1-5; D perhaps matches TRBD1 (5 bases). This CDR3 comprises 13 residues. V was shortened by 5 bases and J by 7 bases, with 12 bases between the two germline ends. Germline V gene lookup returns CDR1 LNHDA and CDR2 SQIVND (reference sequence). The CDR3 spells CASSGGVGQPQHF. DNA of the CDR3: TGTGCCAGTAGTGGGGGGGTTGGCCAGCCCCAGCATTTT.

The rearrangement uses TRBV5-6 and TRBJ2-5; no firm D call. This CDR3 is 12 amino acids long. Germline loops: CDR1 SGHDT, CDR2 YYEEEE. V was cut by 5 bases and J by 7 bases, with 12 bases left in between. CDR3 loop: CASSTKLRTQYF. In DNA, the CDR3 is TGTGCCAGCAGTACGAAGTTGAGGACCCAGTACTTC.

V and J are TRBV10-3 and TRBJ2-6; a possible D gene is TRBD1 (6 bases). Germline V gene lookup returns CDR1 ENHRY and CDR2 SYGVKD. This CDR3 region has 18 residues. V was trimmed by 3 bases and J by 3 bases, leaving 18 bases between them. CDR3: CAISEAVQGIGGANVLTF. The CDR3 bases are TGTGCCATCAGTGAAGCCGTCCAGGGGATTGGTGGGGCCAACGTCCTGACTTTC.

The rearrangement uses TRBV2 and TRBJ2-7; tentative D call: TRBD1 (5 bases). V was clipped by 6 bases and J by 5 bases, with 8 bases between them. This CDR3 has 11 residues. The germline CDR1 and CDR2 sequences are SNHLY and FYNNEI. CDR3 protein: CASRDINEQYF. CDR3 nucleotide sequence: TGTGCCAGCAGGGACATCAACGAGCAGTACTTC.

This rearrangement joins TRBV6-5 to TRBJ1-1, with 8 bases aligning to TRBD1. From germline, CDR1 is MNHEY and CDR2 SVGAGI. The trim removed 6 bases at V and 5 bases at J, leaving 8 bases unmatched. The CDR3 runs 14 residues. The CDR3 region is CASSDRDRGTEAFF. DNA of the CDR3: TGTGCCAGCAGCGACCGTGACAGGGGAACTGAAGCTTTCTTT.

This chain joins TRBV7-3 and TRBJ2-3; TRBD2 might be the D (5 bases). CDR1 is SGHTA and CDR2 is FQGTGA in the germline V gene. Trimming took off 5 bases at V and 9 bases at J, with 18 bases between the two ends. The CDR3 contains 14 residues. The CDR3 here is CASSLLTRESTQYF. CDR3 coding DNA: TGTGCCAGCAGCCTCCTGACGAGGGAATCGACGCAGTATTTT.

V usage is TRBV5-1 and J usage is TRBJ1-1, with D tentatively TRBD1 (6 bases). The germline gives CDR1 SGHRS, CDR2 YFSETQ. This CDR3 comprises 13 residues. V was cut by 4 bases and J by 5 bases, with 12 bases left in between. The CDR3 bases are TGCGCCAGCAGCGAGGGGGTGGGGACTGAAGCTTTCTTT. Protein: CASSEGVGTEAFF.

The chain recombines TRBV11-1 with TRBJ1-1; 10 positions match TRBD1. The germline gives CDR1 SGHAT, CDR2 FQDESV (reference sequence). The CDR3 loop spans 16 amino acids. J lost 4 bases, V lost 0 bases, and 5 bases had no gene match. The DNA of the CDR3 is TGTGCCAGCAGCTTAGCAGGGGACAGGGGTATCACTGAAGCTTTCTTT. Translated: CASSLAGDRGITEAFF.

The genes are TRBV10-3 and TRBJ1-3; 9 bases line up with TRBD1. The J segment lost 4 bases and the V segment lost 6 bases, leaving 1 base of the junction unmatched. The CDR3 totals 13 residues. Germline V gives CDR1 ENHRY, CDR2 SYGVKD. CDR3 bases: TGTGCCATCAGGACAGGGGGGGGAAACACCATATATTTT. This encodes CAIRTGGGNTIYF.

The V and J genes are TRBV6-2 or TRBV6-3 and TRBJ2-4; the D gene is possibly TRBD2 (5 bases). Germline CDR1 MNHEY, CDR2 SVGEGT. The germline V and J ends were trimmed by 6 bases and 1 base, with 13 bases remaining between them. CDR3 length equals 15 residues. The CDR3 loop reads CASSHTSTAKNIQYF. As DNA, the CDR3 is TGTGCCAGCAGCCATACTAGTACGGCCAAAAACATTCAGTACTTC.

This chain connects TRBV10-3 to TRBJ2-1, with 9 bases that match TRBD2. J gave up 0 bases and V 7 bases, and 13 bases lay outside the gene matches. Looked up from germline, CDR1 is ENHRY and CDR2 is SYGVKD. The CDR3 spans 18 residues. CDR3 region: CAITPGGSGSTSYNEQFF. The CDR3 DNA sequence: TGTGCCATCACTCCGGGAGGTAGCGGGAGTACCTCCTACAATGAGCAGTTCTTC.

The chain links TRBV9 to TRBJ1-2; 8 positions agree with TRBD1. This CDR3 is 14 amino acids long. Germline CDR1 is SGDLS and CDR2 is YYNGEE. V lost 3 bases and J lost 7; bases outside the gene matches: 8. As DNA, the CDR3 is TGTGCCAGCAGCGCCGCATCCCAGGGGGCTGGCTACACCTTC. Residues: CASSAASQGAGYTF.

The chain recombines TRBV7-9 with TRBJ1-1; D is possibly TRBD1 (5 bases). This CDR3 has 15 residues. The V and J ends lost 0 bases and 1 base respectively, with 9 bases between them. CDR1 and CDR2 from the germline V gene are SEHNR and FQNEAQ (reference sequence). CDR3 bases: TGTGCCAGCAGCTTAGCAAGGGGAACGAACACTGAAGCTTTCTTT. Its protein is CASSLARGTNTEAFF.

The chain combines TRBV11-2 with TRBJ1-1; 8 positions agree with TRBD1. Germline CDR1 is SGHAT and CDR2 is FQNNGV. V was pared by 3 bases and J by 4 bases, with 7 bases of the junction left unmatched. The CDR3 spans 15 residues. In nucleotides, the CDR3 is TGTGCCAGCAGCTTCACTCCACAGGGGGTCACTGAAGCTTTCTTT. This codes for CASSFTPQGVTEAFF.

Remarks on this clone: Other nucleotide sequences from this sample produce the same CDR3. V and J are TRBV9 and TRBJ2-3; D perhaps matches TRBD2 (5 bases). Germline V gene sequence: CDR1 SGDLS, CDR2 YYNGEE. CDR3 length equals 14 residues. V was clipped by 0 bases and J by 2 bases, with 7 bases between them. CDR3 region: CASSVGGDTDTQYF. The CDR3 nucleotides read TGTGCCAGCAGCGTAGGGGGAGACACAGATACGCAGTATTTT.

CDR3 amino acids: CAWSVGGISNQPQHF. The CDR3 nucleotides read TGTGCCTGGAGTGTGGGCGGGATAAGCAATCAGCCCCAGCATTTT. V gene TRBV30 combines with J gene TRBJ1-5; no definite D call. V lost 0 bases, J lost 1 base, and 10 bases lay in between. The CDR3 is 15 amino acids. The germline CDR1 and CDR2 sequences are GTSNPN and SVGIG (reference sequence).

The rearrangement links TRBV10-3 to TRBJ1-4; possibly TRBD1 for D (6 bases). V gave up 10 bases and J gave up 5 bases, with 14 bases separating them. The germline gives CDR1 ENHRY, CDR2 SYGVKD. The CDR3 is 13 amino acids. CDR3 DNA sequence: TGTGCCAGAACAGGGTCACCAAATGAAAAACTGTTTTTT. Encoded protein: CARTGSPNEKLFF.

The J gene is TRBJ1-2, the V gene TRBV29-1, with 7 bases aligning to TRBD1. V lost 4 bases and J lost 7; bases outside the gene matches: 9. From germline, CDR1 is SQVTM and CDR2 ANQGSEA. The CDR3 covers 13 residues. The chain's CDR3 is CSVAPDRPVGYTF. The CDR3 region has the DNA TGCAGCGTTGCTCCGGACAGGCCGGTTGGCTACACCTTC.

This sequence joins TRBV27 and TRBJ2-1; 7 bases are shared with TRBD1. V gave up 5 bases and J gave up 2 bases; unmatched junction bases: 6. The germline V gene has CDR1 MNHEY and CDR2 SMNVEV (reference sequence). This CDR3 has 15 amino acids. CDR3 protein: CASSAQGYPYNEQFF. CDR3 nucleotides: TGTGCCAGCAGTGCACAGGGGTACCCCTACAATGAGCAGTTCTTC.

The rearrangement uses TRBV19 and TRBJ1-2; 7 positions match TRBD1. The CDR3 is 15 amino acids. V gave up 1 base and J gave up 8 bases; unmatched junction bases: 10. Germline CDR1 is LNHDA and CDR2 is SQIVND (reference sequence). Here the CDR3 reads CASSIGTGQVSGYTF. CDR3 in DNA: TGTGCCAGTAGTATAGGGACAGGCCAGGTCTCCGGCTACACCTTC.

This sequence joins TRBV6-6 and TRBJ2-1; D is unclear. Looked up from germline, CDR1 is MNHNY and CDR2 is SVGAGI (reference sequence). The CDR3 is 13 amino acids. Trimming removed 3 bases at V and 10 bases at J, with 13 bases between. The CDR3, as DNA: TGTGCCAGCAGTTATCTATCCGTGAGAGAGCAGTTCTTC. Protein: CASSYLSVREQFF.

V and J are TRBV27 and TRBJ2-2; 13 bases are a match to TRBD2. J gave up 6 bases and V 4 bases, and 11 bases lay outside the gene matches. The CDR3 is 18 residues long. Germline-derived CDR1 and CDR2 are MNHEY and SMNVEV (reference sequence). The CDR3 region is CASSSPLAGGPLAGELFF. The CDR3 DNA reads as TGTGCCAGCAGTTCCCCACTAGCGGGGGGGCCTTTGGCCGGGGAGCTGTTTTTT.

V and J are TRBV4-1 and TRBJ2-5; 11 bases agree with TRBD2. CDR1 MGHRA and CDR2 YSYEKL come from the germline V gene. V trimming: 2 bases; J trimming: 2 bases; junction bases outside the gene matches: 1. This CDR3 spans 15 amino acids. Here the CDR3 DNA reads TGCGCCAGCAGCCAAAGACTAGCGGGACAAGAGACCCAGTACTTC. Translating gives CASSQRLAGQETQYF.

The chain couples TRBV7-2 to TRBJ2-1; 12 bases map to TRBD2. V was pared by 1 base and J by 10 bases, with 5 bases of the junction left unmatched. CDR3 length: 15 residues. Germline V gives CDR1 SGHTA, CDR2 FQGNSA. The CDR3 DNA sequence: TGTGCCAGCAGCTTAGGACTAGCGGGGGTTCGCGAGCAGTTCTTC. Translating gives CASSLGLAGVREQFF. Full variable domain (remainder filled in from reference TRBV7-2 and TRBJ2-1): GAGVSQSPSNKVTEKGKDVELRCDPISGHTALYWYRQSLGQGLEFLIYFQGNSAPDKSGLPSDRFSAERTGGSVSTLTIQRTQQEDSAVYLCASSLGLAGVREQFFGPGTRLTVL.

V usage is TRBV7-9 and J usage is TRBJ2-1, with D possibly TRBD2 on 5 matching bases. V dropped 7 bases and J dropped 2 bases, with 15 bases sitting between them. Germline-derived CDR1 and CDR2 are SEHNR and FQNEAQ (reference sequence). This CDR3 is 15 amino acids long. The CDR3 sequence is CASKLNVGAYNEQFF. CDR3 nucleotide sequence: TGTGCCAGCAAGCTTAACGTCGGGGCCTACAATGAGCAGTTCTTC.

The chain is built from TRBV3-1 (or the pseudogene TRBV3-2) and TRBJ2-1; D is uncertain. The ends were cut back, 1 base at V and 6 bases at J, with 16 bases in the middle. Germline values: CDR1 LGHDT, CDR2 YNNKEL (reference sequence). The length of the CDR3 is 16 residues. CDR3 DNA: TGTGCCAGCAGCCAAGGTCGCCTAGATTATTTCAATGAGCAGTTCTTC. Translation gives CASSQGRLDYFNEQFF.

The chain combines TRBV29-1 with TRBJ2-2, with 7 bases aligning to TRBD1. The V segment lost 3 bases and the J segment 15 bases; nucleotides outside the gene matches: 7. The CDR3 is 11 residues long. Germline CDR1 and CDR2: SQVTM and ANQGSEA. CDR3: CSVDETGTVFF. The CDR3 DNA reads TGCAGCGTTGACGAAACAGGGACAGTGTTTTTT.

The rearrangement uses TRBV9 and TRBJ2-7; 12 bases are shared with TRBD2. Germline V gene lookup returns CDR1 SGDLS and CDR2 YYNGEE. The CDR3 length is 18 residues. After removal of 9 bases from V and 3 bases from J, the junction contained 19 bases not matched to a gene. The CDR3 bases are TGTGCCACTTCCCCTCGACTAGCGGGGGACAGCTTCGTCTACGAGCAGTACTTC. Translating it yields CATSPRLAGDSFVYEQYF.

The CDR3: CASSYSGVAEAFF. Here the CDR3 DNA reads TGTGCCAGCAGTTACTCCGGTGTCGCTGAAGCTTTCTTT. The rearrangement uses TRBV6-5 and TRBJ1-1; D is uncertain. Germline CDR1 and CDR2: MNHEY and SVGAGI. The ends were cut back, 0 bases at V and 6 bases at J, with 8 bases in the middle. The length of the CDR3 is 13 residues.

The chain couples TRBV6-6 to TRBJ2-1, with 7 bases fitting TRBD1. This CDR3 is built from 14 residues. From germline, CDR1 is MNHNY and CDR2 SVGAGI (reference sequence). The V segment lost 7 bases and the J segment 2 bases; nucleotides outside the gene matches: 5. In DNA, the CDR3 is TGTGCCAGCAACTCCGGGACAGCCTACAATGAGCAGTTCTTC. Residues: CASNSGTAYNEQFF.

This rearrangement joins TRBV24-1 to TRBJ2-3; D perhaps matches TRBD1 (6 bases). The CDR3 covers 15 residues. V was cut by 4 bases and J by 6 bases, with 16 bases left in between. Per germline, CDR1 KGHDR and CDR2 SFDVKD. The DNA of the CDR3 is TGTGCCACCAGTGAAGGGGAAACAGGGCGGGATACGCAGTATTTT. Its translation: CATSEGETGRDTQYF.

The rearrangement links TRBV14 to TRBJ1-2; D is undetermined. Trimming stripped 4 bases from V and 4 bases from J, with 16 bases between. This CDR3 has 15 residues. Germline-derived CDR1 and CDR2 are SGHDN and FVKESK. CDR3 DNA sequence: TGTGCCAGCAGCCGCTATCCTGAGGGCGGCTATGGCTACACCTTC. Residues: CASSRYPEGGYGYTF.